Following are 13 T cell receptor beta chains from one sample sequenced in a study of T cell responses to AZD1222 COVID-19 vaccine. Assay used: immunoSEQ multiplex PCR; TCRdb lists only in-frame clones, some missing. The data contain about 130,000 clones, 89% of them seen just once; the ten biggest clones take up under 2%. The sequences come from peripheral blood, collected on day 0 of AZD1222 vaccination. The source is an adult in good health.

The rearrangement uses TRBV7-3 and TRBJ2-2; D may match TRBD1 or TRBD2 (5 bases each). Germline V CDR1 and CDR2: SGHTA, FQGTGA. The CDR3 has 15 residues. With 5 bases removed from V and 6 bases from J, the gap between germline ends came to 16 bases. The CDR3 sequence: CASSLVGTLPGELFF. The CDR3 nucleotides are TGTGCCAGCAGCCTAGTAGGGACCCTCCCCGGGGAGCTGTTTTTT. Full variable domain (remainder filled in from reference TRBV7-3 and TRBJ2-2): GAGVSQTPSNKVTEKGKYVELRCDPISGHTALYWYRQSLGQGPEFLIYFQGTGAADDSGLPNDRFFAVRPEGSVSTLKIQRTERGDSAVYLCASSLVGTLPGELFFGEGSRLTVL.

The chain couples TRBV3-1 (or the pseudogene TRBV3-2) to TRBJ2-7; tentatively, D is TRBD1 (5 bases). Germline-derived CDR1 and CDR2 are LGHDT and YNNKEL (reference sequence). The CDR3 is made up of 16 amino acids. V lost 0 bases and J lost 0, with 12 bases in between. CDR3 amino acids: CASSQDWGRSSYEQYF. The CDR3 region has the DNA TGTGCCAGCAGCCAAGATTGGGGCAGGTCCTCCTACGAGCAGTACTTC.

The V gene is TRBV9, the J gene TRBJ2-1; no reliable D call. The ends were cut back, 1 base at V and 5 bases at J, with 7 bases in the middle. The CDR3 is made up of 13 amino acids. Germline V gives CDR1 SGDLS, CDR2 YYNGEE. DNA of the CDR3: TGTGCCAGCAGCGTAAGACCAGACAATGAGCAGTTCTTC. This gives the protein CASSVRPDNEQFF.

The CDR3 coding sequence is TGCGCCAGCAGGGCGGAGGTATTGGGCCATCAGCCCCAGCATTTT. It yields the protein CASRAEVLGHQPQHF. The chain employs TRBV4-1 and TRBJ1-5; D gene unclear. Germline CDR1 and CDR2: MGHRA and YSYEKL. Trimming pared 6 bases from V and 5 bases from J, leaving 17 bases between. CDR3 length equals 15 residues.

V and J are TRBV12-3 or TRBV12-4 and TRBJ2-1; no clear D gene. The CDR3 has 13 amino acids. V lost 7 bases, J lost 0 bases, and 7 bases lay in between. CDR3 sequence reads: CASKGSSYNEQFF. The CDR3 bases are TGTGCCAGCAAGGGAAGCTCCTACAATGAGCAGTTCTTC.

The genes are TRBV9 and TRBJ2-7; D is uncertain. Germline assignment: CDR1 SGDLS and CDR2 YYNGEE. V lost 3 bases to trimming and J lost 2 bases, with 15 bases between them. The CDR3 spans 15 residues. CDR3 sequence (DNA): TGTGCCAGCAGCGCGGGTGGCTTGTCTCCCTACGAGCAGTACTTC. This gives the protein CASSAGGLSPYEQYF.

The chain employs TRBV7-2 and TRBJ2-7; TRBD2 agrees at 10 bases. The CDR3 length is 17 residues. Germline CDR1 SGHTA, CDR2 FQGNSA. Trimming took 4 bases from V and 3 from J; bases not matched to a gene: 12. In DNA, the CDR3 is TGTGCCAGCAGCTCCTCTCGGGTAGCGGGAGGTGACTACGAGCAGTACTTC. Protein product: CASSSSRVAGGDYEQYF.

The rearrangement joins TRBV10-3 to TRBJ2-7; D unclear. CDR3 length equals 13 residues. Trimming took off 6 bases at V and 0 bases at J, with 9 bases between the two ends. CDR1 is ENHRY and CDR2 is SYGVKD in the germline V gene. The CDR3 DNA sequence: TGTGCCATCAGAGACAAGAGCTCCTACGAGCAGTACTTC. Its translation is CAIRDKSSYEQYF.

This rearrangement joins TRBV19 to TRBJ2-2, with a tentative D call TRBD1 (6 bases). Per the germline V gene, CDR1 is LNHDA and CDR2 is SQIVND (reference sequence). The CDR3 runs to 16 residues. V was shortened by 5 bases and J by 2 bases, with 15 bases between the two germline ends. The CDR3 region has the DNA TGTGCCAGTAGTCCGGGCGCAGGGGTTAACACCGGGGAGCTGTTTTTT. This sequence encodes CASSPGAGVNTGELFF.

V usage is TRBV12-3 or TRBV12-4 and J usage is TRBJ2-5, with D maybe TRBD1 (5 bases). This CDR3 region has 13 residues. V lost 4 bases and J 7 bases, leaving 13 bases between the germline ends. The CDR3 coding sequence is TGTGCCAGCAGTTGGGGCGAAACGGGGACCCAGTACTTC. Encoded protein: CASSWGETGTQYF.

The V gene is TRBV7-3, the J gene TRBJ1-2; D ambiguous. From germline, CDR1 is SGHTA and CDR2 FQGTGA. V was shortened by 1 base and J by 4 bases, with 10 bases between the two germline ends. The CDR3 is made up of 14 amino acids. The CDR3 DNA reads as TGTGCCAGCAGCTTAAACCCAGGCTCCTATGGCTACACCTTC. Its translation: CASSLNPGSYGYTF.

The V call is TRBV6-2 or TRBV6-3, the J call TRBJ1-4, with D hard to call. Germline V gives CDR1 MNHEY, CDR2 SVGEGT. The CDR3 covers 13 residues. The V end lost 2 bases, the J end lost 4 bases, and 5 bases lay between the germline ends. As DNA, the CDR3 is TGTGCCAGCAGTTACAGGGATAATGAAAAACTGTTTTTT. It is translated as CASSYRDNEKLFF.

The chain is built from TRBV19 and TRBJ2-7; the match to TRBD2 covers 11 bases. CDR3 length: 16 residues. Germline V CDR1 and CDR2: LNHDA, SQIVND (reference sequence). V shed 6 bases, J shed 2 bases, and the junction held 9 bases outside the gene matches. CDR3 amino acids: CASREYGTSGPYEQYF. DNA of the CDR3: TGTGCCAGTAGAGAATACGGGACTAGCGGTCCCTACGAGCAGTACTTC.